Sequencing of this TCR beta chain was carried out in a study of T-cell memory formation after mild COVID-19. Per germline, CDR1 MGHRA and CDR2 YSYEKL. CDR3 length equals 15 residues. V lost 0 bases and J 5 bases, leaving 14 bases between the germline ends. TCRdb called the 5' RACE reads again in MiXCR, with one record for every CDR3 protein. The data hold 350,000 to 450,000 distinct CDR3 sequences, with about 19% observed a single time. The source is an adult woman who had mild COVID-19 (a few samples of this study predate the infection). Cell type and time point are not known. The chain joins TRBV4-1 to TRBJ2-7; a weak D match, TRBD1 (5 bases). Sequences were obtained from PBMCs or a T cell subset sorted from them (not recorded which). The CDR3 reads CASSQEARVLDEQYF. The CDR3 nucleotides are TGCGCCAGCAGCCAAGAGGCCAGGGTCCTCGACGAGCAGTACTTC.